In its sample, the clone carrying this T cell receptor (beta chain) was seen a few times. Antigen specificity is unknown. Germline assignment: CDR1 MRHNA and CDR2 SNTAGT. The V gene lost 6 bases and the J gene lost 4 bases, with 20 bases spanning the gap. The length of the CDR3 is 16 residues. The sample comes from a study of T cell responses to AZD1222 COVID-19 vaccine. Only in-frame clones appear in the TCRdb table, and some are missing; sequencing was by immunoSEQ multiplex PCR. The sample shows 110,000 or so clones, over 75% of them seen only once. Study outcomes and limitations: It should be noted that donors were predominantly white British and more often female, and clonal diversity was possibly underestimated. Scientists sampled the repertoires only once the peak T cell response had passed. Following two doses of AZD1222, Spike-specific TCR breadth and depth rose. Regions left unmutated in variants are reportedly the target of nearly half of spike-specific TCRs.

The V call is TRBV6-4, the J call TRBJ2-3, with D maybe TRBD2 (6 bases). This TCR was sampled from an adult who received the MenACWY meningococcal vaccine as a control. The input for sequencing was peripheral blood, taken 28 days after the second dose of the MenACWY control vaccine. The CDR3 sequence: CASSTFGTSTPDTQYF. DNA for the CDR3: TGTGCCAGCAGCACTTTCGGGACTTCCACCCCAGATACGCAGTATTTT.